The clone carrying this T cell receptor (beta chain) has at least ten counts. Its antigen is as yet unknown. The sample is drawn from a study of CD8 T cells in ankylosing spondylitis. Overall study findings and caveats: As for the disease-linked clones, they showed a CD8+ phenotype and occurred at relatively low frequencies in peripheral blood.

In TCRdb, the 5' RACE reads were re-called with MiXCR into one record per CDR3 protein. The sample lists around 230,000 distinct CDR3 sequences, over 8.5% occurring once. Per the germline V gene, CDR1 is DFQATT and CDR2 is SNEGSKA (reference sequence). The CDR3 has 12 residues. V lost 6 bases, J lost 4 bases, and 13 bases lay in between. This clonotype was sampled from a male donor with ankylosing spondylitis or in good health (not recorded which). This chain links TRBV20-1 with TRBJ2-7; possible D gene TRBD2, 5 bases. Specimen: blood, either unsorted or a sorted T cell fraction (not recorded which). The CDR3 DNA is TGCAGTGCCTCACACGGGGATTACGAGCAGTACTTC. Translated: CSASHGDYEQYF.